This TCR beta chain was sequenced during a study of monozygotic twins with inflammatory bowel disease. From the 5' RACE reads, TCRdb lists one entry per CDR3 protein and no DNA. Listed are approximately 400,000 distinct CDR3 sequences; around 2.5% falls within the top ten. The CDR3 is made up of 15 amino acids. Germline lookup yields CDR1 SEHNR and CDR2 FQNEAQ (reference sequence). The sequencing input was blood. The genes are TRBV7-9 and TRBJ1-1; TCRdb indicates TRBD1, and absent DNA this call remains unverified. This receptor was identified in a human donor with ulcerative colitis or Crohn's disease, or a healthy co-twin of an affected twin (not recorded which). The CDR3 region is CASSLGGAKNTEAFF.